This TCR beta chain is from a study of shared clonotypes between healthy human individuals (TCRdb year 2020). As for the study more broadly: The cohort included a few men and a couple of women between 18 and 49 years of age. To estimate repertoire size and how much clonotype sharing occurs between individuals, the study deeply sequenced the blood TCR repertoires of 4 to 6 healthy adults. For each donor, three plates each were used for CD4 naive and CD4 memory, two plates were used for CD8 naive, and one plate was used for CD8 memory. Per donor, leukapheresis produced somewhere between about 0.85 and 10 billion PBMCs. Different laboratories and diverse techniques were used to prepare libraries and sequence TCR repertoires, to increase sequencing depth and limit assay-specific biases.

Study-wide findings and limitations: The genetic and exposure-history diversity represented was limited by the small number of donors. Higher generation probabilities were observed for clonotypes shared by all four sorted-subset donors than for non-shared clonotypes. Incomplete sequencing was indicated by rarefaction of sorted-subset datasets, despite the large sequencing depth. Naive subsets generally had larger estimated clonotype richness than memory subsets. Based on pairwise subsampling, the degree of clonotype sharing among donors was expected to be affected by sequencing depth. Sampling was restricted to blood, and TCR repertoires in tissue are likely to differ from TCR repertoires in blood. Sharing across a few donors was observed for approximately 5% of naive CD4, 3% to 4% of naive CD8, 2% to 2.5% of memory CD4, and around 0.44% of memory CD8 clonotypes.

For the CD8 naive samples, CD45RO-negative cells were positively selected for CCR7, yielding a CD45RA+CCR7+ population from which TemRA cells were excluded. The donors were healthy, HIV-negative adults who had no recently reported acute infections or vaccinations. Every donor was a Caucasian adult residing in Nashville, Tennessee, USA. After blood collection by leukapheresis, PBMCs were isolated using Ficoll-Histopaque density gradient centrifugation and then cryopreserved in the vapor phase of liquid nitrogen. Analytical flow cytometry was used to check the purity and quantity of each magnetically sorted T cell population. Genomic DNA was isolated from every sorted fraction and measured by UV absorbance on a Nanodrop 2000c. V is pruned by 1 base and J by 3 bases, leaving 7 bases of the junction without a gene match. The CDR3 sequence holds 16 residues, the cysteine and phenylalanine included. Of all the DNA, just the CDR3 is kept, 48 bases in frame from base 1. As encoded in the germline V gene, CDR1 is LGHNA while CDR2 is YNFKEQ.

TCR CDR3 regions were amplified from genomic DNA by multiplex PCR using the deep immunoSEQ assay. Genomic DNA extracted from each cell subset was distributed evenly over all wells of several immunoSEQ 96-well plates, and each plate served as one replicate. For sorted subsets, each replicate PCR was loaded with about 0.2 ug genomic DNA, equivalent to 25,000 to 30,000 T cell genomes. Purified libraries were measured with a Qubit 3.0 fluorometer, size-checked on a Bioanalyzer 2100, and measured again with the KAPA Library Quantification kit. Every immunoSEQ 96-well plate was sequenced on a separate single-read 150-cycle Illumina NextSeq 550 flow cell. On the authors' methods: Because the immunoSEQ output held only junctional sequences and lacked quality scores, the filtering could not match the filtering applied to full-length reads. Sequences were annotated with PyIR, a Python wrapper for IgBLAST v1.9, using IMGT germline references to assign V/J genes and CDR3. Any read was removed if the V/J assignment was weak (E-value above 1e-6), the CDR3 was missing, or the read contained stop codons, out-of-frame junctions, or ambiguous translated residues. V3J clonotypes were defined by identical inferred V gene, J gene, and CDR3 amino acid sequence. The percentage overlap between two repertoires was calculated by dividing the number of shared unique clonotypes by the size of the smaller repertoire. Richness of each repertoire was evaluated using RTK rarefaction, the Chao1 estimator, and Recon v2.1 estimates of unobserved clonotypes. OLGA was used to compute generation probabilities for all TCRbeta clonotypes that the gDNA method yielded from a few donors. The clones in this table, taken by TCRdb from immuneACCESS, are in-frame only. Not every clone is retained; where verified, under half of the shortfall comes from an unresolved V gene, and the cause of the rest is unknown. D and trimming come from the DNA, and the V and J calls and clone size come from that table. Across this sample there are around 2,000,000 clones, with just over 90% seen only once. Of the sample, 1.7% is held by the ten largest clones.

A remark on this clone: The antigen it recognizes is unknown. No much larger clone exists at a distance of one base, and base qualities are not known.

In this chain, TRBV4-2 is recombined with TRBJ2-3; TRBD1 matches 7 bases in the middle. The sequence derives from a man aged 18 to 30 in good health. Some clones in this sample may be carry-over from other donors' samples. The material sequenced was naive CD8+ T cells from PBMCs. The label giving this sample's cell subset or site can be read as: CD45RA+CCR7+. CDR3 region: CASSQGNRGRTDTQYF. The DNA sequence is TGTGCCAGCAGCCAAGGGAACAGGGGCCGGACAGATACGCAGTATTTT.